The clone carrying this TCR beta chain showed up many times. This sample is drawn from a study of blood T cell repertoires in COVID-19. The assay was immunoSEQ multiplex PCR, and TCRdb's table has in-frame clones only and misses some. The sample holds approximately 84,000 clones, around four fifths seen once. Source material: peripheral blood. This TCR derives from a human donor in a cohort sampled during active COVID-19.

The CDR3 DNA sequence: TGTGCCAGCAGCTTAGGGACAGCTGCGAACACCGGGGAGCTGTTTTTT. As protein: CASSLGTAANTGELFF. The rearrangement links TRBV7-8 to TRBJ2-2; possibly TRBD1 for D (6 bases). The CDR3 is 16 residues long. The V and J ends lost 1 base and 0 bases respectively, with 9 bases between them. Germline CDR1 SGHVS, CDR2 FQNEAQ. Complete variable domain (other parts from reference TRBV7-8 and TRBJ2-2): GAGVSQSPRYKVAKRGQDVALRCDPISGHVSLFWYQQALGQGPEFLTYFQNEAQLDKSGLPSDRFFAERPEGSVSTLKIQRTQQEDSAVYLCASSLGTAANTGELFFGEGSRLTVL.